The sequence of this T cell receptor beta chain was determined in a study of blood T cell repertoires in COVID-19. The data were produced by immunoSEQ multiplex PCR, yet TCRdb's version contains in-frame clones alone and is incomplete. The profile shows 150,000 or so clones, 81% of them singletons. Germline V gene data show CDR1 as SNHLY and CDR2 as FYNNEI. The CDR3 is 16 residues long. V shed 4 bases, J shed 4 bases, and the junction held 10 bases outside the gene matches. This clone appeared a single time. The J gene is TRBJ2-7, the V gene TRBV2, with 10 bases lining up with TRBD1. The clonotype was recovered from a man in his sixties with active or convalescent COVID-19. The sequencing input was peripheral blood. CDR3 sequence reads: CASSGQGALDFYEQYF. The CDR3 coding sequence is TGTGCCAGCAGTGGACAGGGGGCCCTGGACTTTTACGAGCAGTACTTC.